This T cell receptor (beta chain) was obtained from a study of T cell responses to AZD1222 COVID-19 vaccine. The CDR3 covers 15 residues. V shed 4 bases and J shed 0 bases, with 7 bases lying between them. Germline V gives CDR1 SGHTA, CDR2 FQGTGA. Assay used: immunoSEQ multiplex PCR; TCRdb lists only in-frame clones, some missing. Here the sample spans around 130,000 clones, more than 90% being singletons. This specimen was peripheral blood, taken 28 days after the second AZD1222 dose. The chain carries TRBV7-3 and TRBJ2-6; D unclear. This receptor was identified in an adult who received the AZD1222 COVID-19 vaccine. CDR3 DNA sequence: TGTGCCAGCAGCTACCAGAGCTCTGGGGCCAACGTCCTGACTTTC. Protein: CASSYQSSGANVLTF.